This is a list of T cell receptor beta chains from one sample in a study of vaccination and CD4 T cells after COVID-19. TCRdb passed the PCR reads through MiXCR, listing each CDR3 protein once. Of about 12,000 distinct CDR3 sequences in the sample, roughly 47% were seen once. Their antigens are not known. The sequenced sample was CD4+ T cells from blood, cultured in vitro. Receptors originate from a human donor who had recovered from COVID-19. Both conserved end residues are part of each CDR3. The D gene is left open where the match is weak. Clone size appears in some rows only: once, few, many, or a class for an expanded clone.

clone_size,v_call,j_call,d_call,cdr3_aa,cdr3_nt
NA,TRBV3-1,TRBJ2-7,NA,CASSQGAGTTRIYEQYF,TGTGCCAGCAGCCAAGGGGCAGGGACCACACGGATTTACGAGCAGTACTTC
NA,TRBV7-2,TRBJ2-7,TRBD1,CASSRTGGTYEQYF,TGTGCCAGCAGCCGTACAGGGGGCACCTACGAGCAGTACTTC
few,TRBV20-1,TRBJ2-2,NA,CSARATGELFF,TGCAGTGCTAGAGCGACCGGGGAGCTGTTTTTT
few,TRBV6-2/TRBV6-3,TRBJ2-1,TRBD2,CASSPGTSGGNYNEQFF,TGTGCCAGCAGTCCCGGGACTAGCGGGGGGAATTACAATGAGCAGTTCTTC
NA,TRBV20-1,TRBJ1-2,NA,CSAPRPGVFGYTF,TGCAGTGCCCCCCGCCCGGGAGTGTTTGGCTACACCTTC
NA,TRBV7-9,TRBJ2-5,NA,CASSAMGASNQETQYF,TGTGCCAGCAGCGCAATGGGGGCCTCCAATCAGGAGACCCAGTACTTC
few,TRBV20-1,TRBJ1-2,NA,CSARESDYGYTF,TGCAGTGCTAGAGAATCGGACTATGGCTACACCTTC
NA,TRBV12-3/TRBV12-4,TRBJ1-1,NA,CASSLSVRRSWAFF,TGTGCCAGCAGTTTATCAGTACGTCGCTCGTGGGCTTTCTTT
once,TRBV12-3/TRBV12-4,TRBJ1-2,NA,CAGSQRVYGYTF,TGTGCCGGCAGCCAGAGGGTTTATGGCTACACCTTC
NA,TRBV11-3,TRBJ1-6,NA,CASSLGGPRNSPLHF,TGTGCCAGCAGCTTAGGGGGGCCCAGAAATTCACCCCTCCACTTT
large,TRBV5-1,TRBJ2-4,NA,CASSRGRLAKNIQYF,TGCGCCAGCAGCCGGGGTCGGTTAGCCAAAAACATTCAGTACTTC
NA,TRBV12-3/TRBV12-4,TRBJ1-5,NA,CASTSVAGPGQPQHF,TGTGCCAGCACCAGCGTCGCGGGCCCGGGACAGCCCCAGCATTTT
NA,TRBV20-1,TRBJ2-3,TRBD1,CSAIYTGGTDTQYF,TGCAGTGCTATCTATACAGGGGGCACAGATACGCAGTATTTT
NA,TRBV18,TRBJ1-1,NA,CASSQLGRPGNTEAFF,TGTGCCAGCTCACAATTGGGGCGCCCCGGGAACACTGAAGCTTTCTTT
few,TRBV19,TRBJ1-2,TRBD1,CASSSLSRGDGYTF,TGTGCCAGTAGCAGCCTGAGCAGGGGGGATGGCTACACCTTC
NA,TRBV11-3,TRBJ2-5,NA,CASSSSGETQYF,TGTGCCAGCAGCTCGTCCGGAGAGACCCAGTACTTC
few,TRBV19,TRBJ1-2,NA,CASSIKINYGYTF,TGTGCCAGTAGTATAAAGATTAACTATGGCTACACCTTC
NA,TRBV10-3,TRBJ1-1,NA,CAISDPAGADTEAFF,TGTGCCATCAGTGACCCGGCAGGAGCGGACACTGAAGCTTTCTTT
NA,TRBV4-1,TRBJ2-1,TRBD2,CASSQTSGGQTYNEQFF,TGCGCCAGCAGCCAGACTAGCGGGGGCCAAACCTACAATGAGCAGTTCTTC
NA,TRBV7-9,TRBJ2-5,NA,CASSLGALETQYF,TGTGCCAGCAGCTTAGGGGCCTTGGAGACCCAGTACTTC
NA,TRBV6-2/TRBV6-3,TRBJ1-1,NA,CASREDRYTEAFF,TGTGCCAGCAGGGAAGACCGTTACACTGAAGCTTTCTTT
NA,TRBV29-1,TRBJ2-3,NA,CSVEPGFSTDTQYF,TGCAGCGTTGAACCAGGATTTAGCACAGATACGCAGTATTTT
NA,TRBV11-3,TRBJ1-1,NA,CASSLDRAEHSTEAFF,TGTGCCAGCAGCTTAGATCGGGCCGAACATTCAACTGAAGCTTTCTTT
NA,TRBV30,TRBJ1-1,NA,CAWITRANTEAFF,TGTGCCTGGATCACAAGGGCGAACACTGAAGCTTTCTTT
NA,TRBV4-3,TRBJ1-1,NA,CASSQEVIGPYIMNTEAFF,TGCGCCAGCAGCCAAGAGGTCATCGGGCCGTACATCATGAACACTGAAGCTTTCTTT
NA,TRBV20-1,TRBJ2-3,NA,CSARDTRLALGGTQYF,TGCAGTGCTAGAGACACCCGACTAGCCCTAGGGGGGACGCAGTATTTT
NA,TRBV2,TRBJ2-2,NA,CASSGNTGELFF,TGTGCCAGCTCAGGCAACACCGGGGAGCTGTTTTTT
NA,TRBV5-4,TRBJ1-6,NA,CASSLSFPGGSPLHF,TGTGCCAGCAGCTTGTCTTTCCCCGGAGGTTCACCCCTCCACTTT
NA,TRBV27,TRBJ1-1,TRBD1,CASSLAGGSARNTEAFF,TGTGCCAGCAGTTTAGCAGGGGGCTCTGCTCGGAACACTGAAGCTTTCTTT
NA,TRBV23-1,TRBJ1-2,NA,CASRFPGPVNYGYTF,TGCGCCAGCAGGTTCCCGGGTCCTGTTAACTATGGCTACACCTTC
NA,TRBV5-1,TRBJ2-3,TRBD1,CASSWDRGLTDTQYF,TGCGCCAGCAGCTGGGACAGGGGCCTCACAGATACGCAGTATTTT
NA,TRBV4-3,TRBJ2-2,TRBD1,CASSQVRGLRTGELFF,TGCGCCAGCAGCCAAGTAAGGGGGCTGCGGACCGGGGAGCTGTTTTTT
NA,TRBV20-1,TRBJ1-1,NA,CSARFNQNTEAFF,TGCAGTGCTAGATTCAACCAGAACACTGAAGCTTTCTTT
NA,TRBV12-3/TRBV12-4,TRBJ2-5,NA,CASSLSSRAQYF,TGTGCCAGCAGTTTAAGCAGCCGAGCCCAGTACTTC
NA,TRBV6-1,TRBJ2-5,TRBD1,CASGPGGKETQYF,TGTGCCAGCGGCCCAGGGGGTAAAGAGACCCAGTACTTC
NA,TRBV7-8,TRBJ1-2,NA,CASSPRTGKSYGYTF,TGTGCCAGCAGCCCCCGGACTGGAAAATCCTATGGCTACACCTTC
NA,TRBV2,TRBJ1-1,TRBD1,CASRLSTGAATEAFF,TGTGCCAGCAGGCTTTCGACAGGGGCGGCCACTGAAGCTTTCTTT
NA,TRBV9,TRBJ2-7,NA,CASSVAPSYEQYF,TGTGCCAGCAGCGTAGCCCCTTCCTACGAGCAGTACTTC
few,TRBV7-9,TRBJ2-2,NA,CASSSDSNTGELFF,TGTGCCAGCAGCTCGGACAGCAACACCGGGGAGCTGTTTTTT